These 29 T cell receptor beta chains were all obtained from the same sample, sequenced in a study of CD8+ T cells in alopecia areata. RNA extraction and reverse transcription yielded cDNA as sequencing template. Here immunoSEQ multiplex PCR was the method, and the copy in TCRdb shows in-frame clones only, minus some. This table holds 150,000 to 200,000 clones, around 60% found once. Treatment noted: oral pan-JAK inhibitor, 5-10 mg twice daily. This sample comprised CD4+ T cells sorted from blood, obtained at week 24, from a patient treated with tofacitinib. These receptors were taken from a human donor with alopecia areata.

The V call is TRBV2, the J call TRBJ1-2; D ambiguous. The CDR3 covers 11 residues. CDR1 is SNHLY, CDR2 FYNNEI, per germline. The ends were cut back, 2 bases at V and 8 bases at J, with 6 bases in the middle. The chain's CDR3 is CASSEQNGYTF. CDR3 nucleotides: TGTGCCAGCAGTGAACAGAACGGCTACACCTTC.

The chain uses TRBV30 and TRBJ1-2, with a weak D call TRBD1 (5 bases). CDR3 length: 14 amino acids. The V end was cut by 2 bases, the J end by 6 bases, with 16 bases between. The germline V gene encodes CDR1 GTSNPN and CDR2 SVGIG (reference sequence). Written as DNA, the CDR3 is TGTGCCTGGAGTAGGGGAGTAGGCGGAGATGGCTACACCTTC. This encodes CAWSRGVGGDGYTF.

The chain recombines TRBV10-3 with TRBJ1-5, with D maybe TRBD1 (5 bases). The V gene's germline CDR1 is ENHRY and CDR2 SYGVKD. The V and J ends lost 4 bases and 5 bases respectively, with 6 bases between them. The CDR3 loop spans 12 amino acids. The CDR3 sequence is CAISGDYQPQHF. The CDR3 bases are TGTGCCATCAGTGGGGACTATCAGCCCCAGCATTTT.

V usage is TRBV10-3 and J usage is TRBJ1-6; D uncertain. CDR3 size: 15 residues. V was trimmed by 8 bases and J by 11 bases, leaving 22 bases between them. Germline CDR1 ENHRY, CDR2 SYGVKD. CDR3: CAISAQVGVEAPLHF. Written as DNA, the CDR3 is TGTGCCATCTCAGCCCAAGTTGGGGTGGAAGCACCCCTCCACTTT.

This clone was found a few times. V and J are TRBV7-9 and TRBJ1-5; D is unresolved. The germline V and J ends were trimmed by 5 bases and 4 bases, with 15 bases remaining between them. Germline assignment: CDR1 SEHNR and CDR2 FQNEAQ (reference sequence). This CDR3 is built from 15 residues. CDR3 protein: CASSPGGDLNQPQHF. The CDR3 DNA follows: TGTGCCAGCAGCCCCGGTGGTGATTTGAATCAGCCCCAGCATTTT.

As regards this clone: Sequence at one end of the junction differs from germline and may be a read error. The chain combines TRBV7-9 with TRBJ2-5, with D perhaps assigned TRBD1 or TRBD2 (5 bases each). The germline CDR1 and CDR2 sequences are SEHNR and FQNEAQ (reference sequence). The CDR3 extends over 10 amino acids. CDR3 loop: CASGLGAQYF. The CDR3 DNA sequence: TGTGCCAGCGGCTTGGGGGCCCAGTACTTC.

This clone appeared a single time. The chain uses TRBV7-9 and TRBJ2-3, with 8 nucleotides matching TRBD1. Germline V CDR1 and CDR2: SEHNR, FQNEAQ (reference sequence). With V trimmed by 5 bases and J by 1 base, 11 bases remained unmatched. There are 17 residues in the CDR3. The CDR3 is CASSLIPQGVGTDTQYF. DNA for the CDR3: TGTGCCAGCAGCCTGATACCACAGGGGGTCGGCACAGATACGCAGTATTTT.

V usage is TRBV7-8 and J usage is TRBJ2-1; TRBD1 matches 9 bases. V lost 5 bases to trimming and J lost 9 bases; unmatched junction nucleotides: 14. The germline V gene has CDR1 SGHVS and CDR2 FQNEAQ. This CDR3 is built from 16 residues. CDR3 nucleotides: TGTGCCAGCAGCCAGAACCGGGACAGGGCCTTTTCTGAGCAGTTCTTC. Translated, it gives CASSQNRDRAFSEQFF. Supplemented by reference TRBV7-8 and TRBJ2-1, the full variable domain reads GAGVSQSPRYKVAKRGQDVALRCDPISGHVSLFWYQQALGQGPEFLTYFQNEAQLDKSGLPSDRFFAERPEGSVSTLKIQRTQQEDSAVYLCASSQNRDRAFSEQFFGPGTRLTVL.

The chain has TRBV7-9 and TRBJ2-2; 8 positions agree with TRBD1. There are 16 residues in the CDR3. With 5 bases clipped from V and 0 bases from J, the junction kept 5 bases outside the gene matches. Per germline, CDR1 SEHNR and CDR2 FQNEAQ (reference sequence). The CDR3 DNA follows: TGTGCCAGCAGCCGACCGGGACAGGCGAACACCGGGGAGCTGTTTTTT. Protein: CASSRPGQANTGELFF. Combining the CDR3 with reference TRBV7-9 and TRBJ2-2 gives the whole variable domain DTGVSQNPRHKITKRGQNVTFRCDPISEHNRLYWYRQTLGQGPEFLTYFQNEAQLEKSRLLSDRFSAERPKGSFSTLEIQRTEQGDSAMYLCASSRPGQANTGELFFGEGSRLTVL.

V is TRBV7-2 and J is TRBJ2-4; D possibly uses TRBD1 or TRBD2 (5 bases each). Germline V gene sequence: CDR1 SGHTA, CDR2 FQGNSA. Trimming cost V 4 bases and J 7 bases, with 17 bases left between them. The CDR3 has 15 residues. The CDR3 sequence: CASSSGTQKVNIQYF. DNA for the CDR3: TGTGCCAGCAGCTCGGGGACCCAAAAGGTTAACATTCAGTACTTC.

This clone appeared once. DNA for the CDR3: TGTGCCAGCAGCGCCGCTAACTATGGCTACACCTTC. Translating gives CASSAANYGYTF. The chain uses TRBV6-5 and TRBJ1-2; the D is unclear. Germline loops: CDR1 MNHEY, CDR2 SVGAGI. CDR3 length: 12 residues. V was pared by 6 bases and J by 0 bases, with 5 bases between.

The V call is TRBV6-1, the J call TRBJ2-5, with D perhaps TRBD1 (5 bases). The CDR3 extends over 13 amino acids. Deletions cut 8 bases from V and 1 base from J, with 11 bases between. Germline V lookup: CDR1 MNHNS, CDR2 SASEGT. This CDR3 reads CASSTVLQETQYF. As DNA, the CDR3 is TGTGCCAGCTCGACAGTCCTCCAAGAGACCCAGTACTTC.

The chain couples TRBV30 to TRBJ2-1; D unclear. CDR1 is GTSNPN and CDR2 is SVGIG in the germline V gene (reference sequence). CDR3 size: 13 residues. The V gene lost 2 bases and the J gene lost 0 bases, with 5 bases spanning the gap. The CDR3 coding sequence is TGTGCCTGGAGTCGGACCTCCTACAATGAGCAGTTCTTC. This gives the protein CAWSRTSYNEQFF.

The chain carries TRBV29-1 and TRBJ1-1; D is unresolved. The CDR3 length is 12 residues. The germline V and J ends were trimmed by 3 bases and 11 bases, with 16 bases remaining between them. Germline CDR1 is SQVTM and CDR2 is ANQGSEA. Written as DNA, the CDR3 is TGCAGCGTTGATTCTGAGGGCAGAATGGCTTTCTTT. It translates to CSVDSEGRMAFF.

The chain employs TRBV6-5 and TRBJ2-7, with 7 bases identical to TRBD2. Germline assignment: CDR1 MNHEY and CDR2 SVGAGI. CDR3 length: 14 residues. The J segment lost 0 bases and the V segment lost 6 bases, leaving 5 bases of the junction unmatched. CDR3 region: CASSRGGGSYEQYF. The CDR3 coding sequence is TGTGCCAGCAGCCGGGGCGGGGGCTCCTACGAGCAGTACTTC.

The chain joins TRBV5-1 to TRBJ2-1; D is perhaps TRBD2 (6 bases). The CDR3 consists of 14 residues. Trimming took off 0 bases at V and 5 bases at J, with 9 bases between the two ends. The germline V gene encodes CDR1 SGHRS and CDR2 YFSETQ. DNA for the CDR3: TGCGCCAGCAGCTTGGTAGCGGCGAACAATGAGCAGTTCTTC. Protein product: CASSLVAANNEQFF. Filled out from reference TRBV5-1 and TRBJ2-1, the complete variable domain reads KAGVTQTPRYLIKTRGQQVTLSCSPISGHRSVSWYQQTPGQGLQFLFEYFSETQRNKGNFPGRFSGRQFSNSRSEMNVSTLELGDSALYLCASSLVAANNEQFFGPGTRLTVL.

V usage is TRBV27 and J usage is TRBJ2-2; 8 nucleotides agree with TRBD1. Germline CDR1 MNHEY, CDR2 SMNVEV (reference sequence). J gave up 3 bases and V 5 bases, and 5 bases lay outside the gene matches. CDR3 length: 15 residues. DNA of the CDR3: TGTGCCAGCAGTAACAGGGGGAAAGACACCGGGGAGCTGTTTTTT. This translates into CASSNRGKDTGELFF.

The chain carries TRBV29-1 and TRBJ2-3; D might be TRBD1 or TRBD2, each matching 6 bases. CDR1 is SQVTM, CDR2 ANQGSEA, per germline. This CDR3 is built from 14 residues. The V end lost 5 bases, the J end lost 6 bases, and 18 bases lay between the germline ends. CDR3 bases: TGCAGCGTTACTAAAACAGGGACTCGGGATACGCAGTATTTT. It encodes CSVTKTGTRDTQYF.

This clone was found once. The CDR3 sequence is CGGMGAFF. As DNA, the CDR3 is TGTGGAGGAATGGGGGCTTTCTTT. This chain links TRBV30 with TRBJ1-1; D ambiguous. The CDR3 totals 8 residues. Germline values: CDR1 GTSNPN, CDR2 SVGIG (reference sequence).

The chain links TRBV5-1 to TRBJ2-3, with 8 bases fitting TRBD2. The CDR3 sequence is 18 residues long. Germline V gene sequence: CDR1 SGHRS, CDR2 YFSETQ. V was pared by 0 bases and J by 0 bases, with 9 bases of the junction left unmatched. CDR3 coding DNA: TGCGCCAGCAGCTTGGGGCAGCGGGGGCTCATTAGCACAGATACGCAGTATTTT. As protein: CASSLGQRGLISTDTQYF.

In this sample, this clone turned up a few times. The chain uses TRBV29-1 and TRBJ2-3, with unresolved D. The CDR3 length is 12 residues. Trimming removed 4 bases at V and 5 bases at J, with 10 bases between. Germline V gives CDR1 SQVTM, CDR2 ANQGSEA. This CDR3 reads CSVGQARDTQYF. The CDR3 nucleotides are TGCAGCGTTGGACAAGCGAGAGATACGCAGTATTTT.

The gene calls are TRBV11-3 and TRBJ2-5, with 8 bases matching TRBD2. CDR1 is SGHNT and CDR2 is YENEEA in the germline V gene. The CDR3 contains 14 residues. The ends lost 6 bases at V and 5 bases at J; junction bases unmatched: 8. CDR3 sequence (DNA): TGTGCCAGCAGGAAACGGGGGGGCCGGGAGACCCAGTACTTC. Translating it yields CASRKRGGRETQYF.

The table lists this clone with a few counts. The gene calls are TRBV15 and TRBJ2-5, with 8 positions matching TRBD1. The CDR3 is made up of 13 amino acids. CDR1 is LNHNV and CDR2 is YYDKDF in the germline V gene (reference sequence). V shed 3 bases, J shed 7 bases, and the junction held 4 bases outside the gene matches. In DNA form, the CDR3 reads TGTGCCACCAGCAGGGACAGGGTTGGGACCCAGTACTTC. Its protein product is CATSRDRVGTQYF.

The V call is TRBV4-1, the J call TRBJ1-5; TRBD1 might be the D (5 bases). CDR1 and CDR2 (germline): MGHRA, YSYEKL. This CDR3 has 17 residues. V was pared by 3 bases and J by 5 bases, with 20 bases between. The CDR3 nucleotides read TGCGCCAGCAGCCACACAAGGGACCTGGGCGGCTATCAGCCCCAGCATTTT. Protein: CASSHTRDLGGYQPQHF.

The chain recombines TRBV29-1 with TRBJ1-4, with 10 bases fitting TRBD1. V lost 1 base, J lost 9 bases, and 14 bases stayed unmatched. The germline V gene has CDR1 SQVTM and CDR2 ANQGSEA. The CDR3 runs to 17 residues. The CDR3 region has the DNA TGCAGCGTTGAAGCCCGGTGGGGAGGGACAGGGGTTAAAAAACTGTTTTTT. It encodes CSVEARWGGTGVKKLFF.

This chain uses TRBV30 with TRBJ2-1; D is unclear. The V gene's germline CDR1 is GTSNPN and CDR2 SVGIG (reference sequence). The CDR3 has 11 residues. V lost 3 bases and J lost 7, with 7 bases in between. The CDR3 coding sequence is TGTGCCTGGAGCAACAGTAATGAGCAGTTCTTC. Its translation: CAWSNSNEQFF.

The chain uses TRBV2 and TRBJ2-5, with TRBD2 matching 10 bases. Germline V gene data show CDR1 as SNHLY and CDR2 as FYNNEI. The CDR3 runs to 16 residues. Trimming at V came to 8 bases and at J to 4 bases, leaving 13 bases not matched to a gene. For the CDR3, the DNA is TGTGCCAGCGTAAAAGGGTCGTTAGCGGGGGGAGAGACCCAGTACTTC. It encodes CASVKGSLAGGETQYF. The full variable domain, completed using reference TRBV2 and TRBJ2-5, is EPEVTQTPSHQVTQMGQEVILRCVPISNHLYFYWYRQILGQKVEFLVSFYNNEISEKSEIFDDQFSVERPDGSNFTLKIRSTKLEDSAMYFCASVKGSLAGGETQYFGPGTRLLVL.

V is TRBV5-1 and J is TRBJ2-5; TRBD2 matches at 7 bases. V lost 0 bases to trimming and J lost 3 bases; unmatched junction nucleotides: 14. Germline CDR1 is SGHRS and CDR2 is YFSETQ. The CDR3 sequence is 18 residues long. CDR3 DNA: TGCGCCAGCAGCTTGGGATACTCGGCGGGGGTCAAGAAAGAGACCCAGTACTTC. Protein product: CASSLGYSAGVKKETQYF.

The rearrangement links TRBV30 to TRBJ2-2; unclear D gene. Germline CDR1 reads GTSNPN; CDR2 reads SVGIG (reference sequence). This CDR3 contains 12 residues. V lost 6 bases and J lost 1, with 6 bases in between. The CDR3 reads CACRQNTGELFF. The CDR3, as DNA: TGTGCCTGCCGACAGAACACCGGGGAGCTGTTTTTT.